This TCR beta chain was observed in a study of CD4 and CD8 cells across lung adenocarcinoma regions. TCRdb reprocessed the PCR reads with MiXCR, giving one entry per CDR3 protein. The top ten clones hold approximately 46% of a sample with some 27,000 distinct CDR3 sequences, about 50% of them seen once. Samples came from patients with localized non-small cell lung adenocarcinoma. The sequenced material came from CD8+ T cells from the center of a lung tumor. This clonotype was obtained from a male donor with lung adenocarcinoma. The CD4 and CD8 labels of this study may be unreliable.

The CDR3 loop reads CASSMVQAQDTQYF. As DNA, the CDR3 is TGCGCCAGCAGCATGGTGCAGGCCCAAGACACTCAGTACTTC. The rearrangement links TRBV10-2 to TRBJ2-4; D is unclear. Germline lookup yields CDR1 WSHSY and CDR2 SAAADI. This CDR3 region has 14 residues. Trimming stripped 6 bases from V and 12 bases from J, with 21 bases between.